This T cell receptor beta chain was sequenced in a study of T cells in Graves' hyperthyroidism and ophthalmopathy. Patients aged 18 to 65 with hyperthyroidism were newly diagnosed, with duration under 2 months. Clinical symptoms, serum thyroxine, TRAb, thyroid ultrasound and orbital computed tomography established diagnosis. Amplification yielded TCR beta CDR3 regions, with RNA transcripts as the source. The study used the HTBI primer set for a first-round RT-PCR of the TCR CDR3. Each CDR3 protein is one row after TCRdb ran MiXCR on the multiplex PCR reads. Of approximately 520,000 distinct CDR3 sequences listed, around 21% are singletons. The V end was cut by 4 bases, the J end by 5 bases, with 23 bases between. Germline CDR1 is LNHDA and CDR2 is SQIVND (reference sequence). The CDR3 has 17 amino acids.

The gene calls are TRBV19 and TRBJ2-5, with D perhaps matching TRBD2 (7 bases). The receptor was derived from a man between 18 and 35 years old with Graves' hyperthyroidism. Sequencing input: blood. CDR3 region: CASSSPPTAGARETQYF. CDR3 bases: TGTGCCAGTAGTAGCCCCCCCACTGCGGGGGCTAGGGAGACCCAGTACTTC.